This TCR beta chain was sequenced for a study of shared clonotypes between healthy human individuals. Study-wide results and caveats: Represented diversity (both genetic and exposure-history) was limited by the small number of donors.

Per the authors' pipeline: Quality scores were absent from the junction-only immunoSEQ sequences, so filtering differed. Assay: immunoSEQ multiplex PCR; the TCRdb copy retains only in-frame clones and omits some. The V and J calls and clone size are taken from that table; D and trimming were inferred from the DNA. The table lists around 500,000 clones, roughly 80% of them singletons, with about 13% in the top ten. This clone was seen more than once but under ten times. Its antigen remains unidentified. The germline V gene encodes CDR1 SGHDT and CDR2 YYEEEE. J was trimmed by 4 bases and V by 4 bases; bases with no gene match: 11. This CDR3 spans 15 amino acids.

This sequence joins TRBV5-6 and TRBJ2-7; 7 bases agree with TRBD1. This sequence was found in a woman in her thirties or forties in good health. Some clones in this sample may be carry-over from other donors' samples. Material: PBMCs. CDR3 DNA sequence: TGTGCCAGCAGCCCGGAACAGGGGCTGTTGTACGAGCAGTACTTC. Amino acids: CASSPEQGLLYEQYF.